The present T cell receptor beta chain was sequenced within a study of blood T cells in healthy people across ages. Trimming removed 7 bases from V and 2 bases from J, with 9 bases in between. Germline CDR1 SGHTA, CDR2 FQGNSA. CDR3 size: 12 residues. PCR was performed a second time for about 7 to 12 cycles using a sample-barcoded 5' primer and a J-beta primer mix. TCRdb fed the 5' RACE reads into MiXCR, producing one record per CDR3 protein. This table has 1.5 million to 2 million distinct CDR3 sequences, just under 50% appearing once. This clonotype was found a few times. The clonotype originates from a woman in her thirties or forties in good health. The gene calls are TRBV7-2 and TRBJ2-7, with D perhaps TRBD2 (5 bases). Sequenced material: blood. The CDR3 loop reads CASIDGAYEQYF. CDR3 nucleotides: TGTGCCAGCATCGACGGGGCCTACGAGCAGTACTTC.